This T cell receptor (beta chain) is from a study of regulatory T cells in long-lasting Graves disease. Combining iRepertoire HTBI primers with Arm-PCR of CDR3 regions, the authors built TCR beta libraries. TCRdb re-derived calls from the multiplex PCR reads in MiXCR, one entry per CDR3 protein. The data hold a few hundred thousand distinct CDR3 sequences, with less than 25% observed a single time. Time point meaning: persistent/refractory GD, antithyroid drugs over 5 years with positive TRAb. RNA extracted from PBMCs served as the sequencing template. This CDR3 region has 14 residues. V was pared by 6 bases and J by 7 bases, with 8 bases of the junction left unmatched. Germline V gene data show CDR1 as SNHLY and CDR2 as FYNNEI. In this sample, this clonotype turned up many times.

The clonotype originates from a female donor with Graves disease. This chain uses TRBV2 with TRBJ1-5; 8 bases align to TRBD1. The starting material was peripheral blood mononuclear cells (PBMCs), obtained when the disease was refractory, from a patient treated with antithyroid drugs. The CDR3 spells CASRPGQGGQPQHF. Written as DNA, the CDR3 is TGTGCCAGCAGGCCCGGACAGGGAGGCCAGCCCCAGCATTTT.